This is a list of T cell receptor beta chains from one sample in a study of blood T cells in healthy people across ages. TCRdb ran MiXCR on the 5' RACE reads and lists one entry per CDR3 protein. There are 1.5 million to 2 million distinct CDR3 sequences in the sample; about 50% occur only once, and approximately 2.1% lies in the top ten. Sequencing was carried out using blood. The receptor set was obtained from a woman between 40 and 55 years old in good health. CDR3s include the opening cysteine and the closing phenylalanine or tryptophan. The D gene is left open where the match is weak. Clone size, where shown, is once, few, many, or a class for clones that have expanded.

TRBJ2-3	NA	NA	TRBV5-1	TGCGCCAGCAGCCCCTTCATAGGCAGGCAGAGCACAGATACGCAGTATTTT	CASSPFIGRQSTDTQYF
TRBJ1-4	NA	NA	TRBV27	TGTGCCAGCAGTCTCTCGGGGGACGAGGGTGAAAAACTGTTTTTT	CASSLSGDEGEKLFF
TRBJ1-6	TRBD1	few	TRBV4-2	TGTGCCAGCAGCGAAGGGGACAGGCAATCACCCCTCCACTTT	CASSEGDRQSPLHF
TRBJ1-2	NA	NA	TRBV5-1	TGCGCCAGCAGCTTGGACCGGGACATCGGGGCCTATGGCTACACCTTC	CASSLDRDIGAYGYTF
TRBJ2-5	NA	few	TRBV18	TGTGCCAGCTCACCACCCTCGCCGGGAGAGACCCAGTACTTC	CASSPPSPGETQYF
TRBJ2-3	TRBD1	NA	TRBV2	TGTGCCAGCAGGCCACAGGGGGACCCCCAGTATTTT	CASRPQGDPQYF
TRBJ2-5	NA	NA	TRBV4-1	TGCGCCAGCAGCCAAGATCACGCTAGTGAGCAAGAGACCCAGTACTTC	CASSQDHASEQETQYF
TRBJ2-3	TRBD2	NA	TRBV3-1	TGTGCCAGCAGCCAAGCTCTAGCGGGGGAGGAACTGATTACAGATACGCAGTATTTT	CASSQALAGEELITDTQYF
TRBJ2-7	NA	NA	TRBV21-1	TGTGCCAGCAGCAACCGGGACAACGAGCAGTACTTC	CASSNRDNEQYF
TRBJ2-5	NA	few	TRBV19	TGTGCCAGTACCACCCGTTGGGGGCAAGAGACCCAGTACTTC	CASTTRWGQETQYF
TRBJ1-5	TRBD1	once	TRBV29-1	TGCAGCGCCGGGACAGGGAAAGGCCAGCCCCAGCATTTT	CSAGTGKGQPQHF
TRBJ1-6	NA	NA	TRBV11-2	TGTGCCAGCACCCTTTCAACATACCAACCCCTCCACTTT	CASTLSTYQPLHF
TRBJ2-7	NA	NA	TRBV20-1	TGCAGTGGACCTCAGACAGGACGCTACGAGCAGTACTTC	CSGPQTGRYEQYF
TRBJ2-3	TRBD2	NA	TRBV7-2	TGTGCCAGCAGCCCACGGACTAGCGGGAGTGGAAATACGCAGTATTTT	CASSPRTSGSGNTQYF
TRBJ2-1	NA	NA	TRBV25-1	TGTGCCAGCACCGATTGGAGTAATGAGCAGTTCTTC	CASTDWSNEQFF
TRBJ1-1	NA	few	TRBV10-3	TGTGCCATCAGTGGGGGTAGATCGAACACTGAAGCTTTCTTT	CAISGGRSNTEAFF
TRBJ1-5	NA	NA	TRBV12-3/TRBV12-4	TGTGCCGGATACAGGGGCAATCAGCCCCAGCATTTT	CAGYRGNQPQHF
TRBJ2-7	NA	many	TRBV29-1	TGCAGCGTGGGGACATCCTACGAGCAGTACTTC	CSVGTSYEQYF
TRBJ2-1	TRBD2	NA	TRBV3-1	TGTGCCAGCAGCCAAGAGCCCAGCGGGGGGGCCTTCAGTGAGCAGTTCTTC	CASSQEPSGGAFSEQFF
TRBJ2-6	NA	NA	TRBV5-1	TGCGCCAGCGGGAAAGGACAGCTCTCTGGGGCCAACGTCCCGCATTTC	CASGKGQLSGANVPHF
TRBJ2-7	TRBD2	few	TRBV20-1	TGCAGTGCTAGAACTACGACCTCGAGCGGGGGGGAAGAGCAGTACTTC	CSARTTTSSGGEEQYF
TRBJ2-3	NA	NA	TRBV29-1	TGCAGCGGGACTAGCACAGATACGCAGTATTTT	CSGTSTDTQYF
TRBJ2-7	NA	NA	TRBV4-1	TGCGCCAGCAGCCGGTCCGGGACCTCCCTCTTCTACGAGCAGTACTTC	CASSRSGTSLFYEQYF
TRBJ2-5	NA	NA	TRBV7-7	TGTGCTAGCAACCTCAGGGGTGCGGAGACCCAGTACTTC	CASNLRGAETQYF
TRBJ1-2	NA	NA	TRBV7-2	TGTGCCAGCAGCCCCACTCCGGAGCCGGGCTACACCTTC	CASSPTPEPGYTF
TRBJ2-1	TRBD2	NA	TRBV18	TGTGCCAGCTCACCAACTCGCGGGGGGGATAATGAGCAGTTCTTC	CASSPTRGGDNEQFF
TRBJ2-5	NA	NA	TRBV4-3	TGCGCCAGCAGCCCACCGGGCTCTCTCGGGTATGAGCAGTACTTC	CASSPPGSLGYEQYF
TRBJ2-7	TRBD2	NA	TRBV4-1	TGCGCCAGCAGCGGGAGGACTAGCGACTCCTACGAGCAGTACTTC	CASSGRTSDSYEQYF